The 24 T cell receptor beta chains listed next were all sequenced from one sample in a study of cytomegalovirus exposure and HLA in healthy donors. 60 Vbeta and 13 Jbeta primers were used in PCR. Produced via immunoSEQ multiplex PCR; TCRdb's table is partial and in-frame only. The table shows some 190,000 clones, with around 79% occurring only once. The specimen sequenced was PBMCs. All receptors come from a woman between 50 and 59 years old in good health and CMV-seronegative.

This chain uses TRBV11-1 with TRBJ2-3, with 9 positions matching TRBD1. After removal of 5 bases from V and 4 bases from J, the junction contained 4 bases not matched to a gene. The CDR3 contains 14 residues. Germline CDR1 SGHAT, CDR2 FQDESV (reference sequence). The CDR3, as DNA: TGTGCCAGCAGCCGCGGACAGGGGCCAGATACGCAGTATTTT. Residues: CASSRGQGPDTQYF.

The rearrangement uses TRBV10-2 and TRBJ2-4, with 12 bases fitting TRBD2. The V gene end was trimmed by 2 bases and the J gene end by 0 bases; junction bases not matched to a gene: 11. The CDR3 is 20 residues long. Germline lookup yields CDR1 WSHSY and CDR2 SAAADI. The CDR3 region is CASSETGLAGAILAKNIQYF. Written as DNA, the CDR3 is TGCGCCAGCAGTGAGACGGGACTAGCGGGTGCGATCCTAGCCAAAAACATTCAGTACTTC.

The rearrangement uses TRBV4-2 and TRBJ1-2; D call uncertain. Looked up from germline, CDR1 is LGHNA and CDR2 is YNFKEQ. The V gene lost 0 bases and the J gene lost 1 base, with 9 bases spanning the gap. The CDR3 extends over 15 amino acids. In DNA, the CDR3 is TGTGCCAGCAGCCAAGAGTGGGAGAGTAACTATGGCTACACCTTC. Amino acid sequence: CASSQEWESNYGYTF.

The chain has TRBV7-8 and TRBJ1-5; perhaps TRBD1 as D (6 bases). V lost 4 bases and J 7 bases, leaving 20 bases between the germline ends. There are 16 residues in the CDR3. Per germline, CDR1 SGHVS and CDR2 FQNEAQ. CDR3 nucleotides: TGTGCCAGCAGCTCCTCAGGGGCCGTCGGGTGGCAGCCCCAGCATTTT. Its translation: CASSSSGAVGWQPQHF. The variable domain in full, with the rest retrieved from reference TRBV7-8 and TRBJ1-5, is GAGVSQSPRYKVAKRGQDVALRCDPISGHVSLFWYQQALGQGPEFLTYFQNEAQLDKSGLPSDRFFAERPEGSVSTLKIQRTQQEDSAVYLCASSSSGAVGWQPQHFGDGTRLSIL.

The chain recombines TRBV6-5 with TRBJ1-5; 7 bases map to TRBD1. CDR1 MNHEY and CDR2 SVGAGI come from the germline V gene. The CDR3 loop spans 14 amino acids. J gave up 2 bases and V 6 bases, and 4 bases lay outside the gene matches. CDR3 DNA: TGTGCCAGCAGACCCGACAGGGGCAATCAGCCCCAGCATTTT. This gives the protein CASRPDRGNQPQHF.

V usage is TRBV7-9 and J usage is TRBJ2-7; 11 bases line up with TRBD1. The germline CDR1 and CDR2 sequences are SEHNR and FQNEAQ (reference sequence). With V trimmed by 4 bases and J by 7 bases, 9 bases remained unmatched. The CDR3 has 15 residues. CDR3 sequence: CASSSGTGGLREQYF. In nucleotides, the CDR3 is TGTGCCAGCAGCTCCGGGACAGGGGGTCTCAGGGAGCAGTACTTC.

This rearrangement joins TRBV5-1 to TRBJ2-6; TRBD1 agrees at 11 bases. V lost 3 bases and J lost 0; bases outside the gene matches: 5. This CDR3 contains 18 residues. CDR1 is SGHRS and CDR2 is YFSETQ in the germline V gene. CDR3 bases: TGCGCCAGCAGCTACGGACAGGGGGCGATCTCTGGGGCCAACGTCCTGACTTTC. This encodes CASSYGQGAISGANVLTF.

The CDR3 loop is CAISGQSTDTQYF. CDR3 sequence (DNA): TGTGCCATCAGCGGACAGTCGACAGATACGCAGTATTTT. The gene calls are TRBV10-3 and TRBJ2-3; D might be TRBD1 (6 bases). In germline, CDR1 is ENHRY, CDR2 SYGVKD. The V end lost 6 bases, the J end lost 3 bases, and 10 bases lay between the germline ends. The CDR3 length is 13 residues.

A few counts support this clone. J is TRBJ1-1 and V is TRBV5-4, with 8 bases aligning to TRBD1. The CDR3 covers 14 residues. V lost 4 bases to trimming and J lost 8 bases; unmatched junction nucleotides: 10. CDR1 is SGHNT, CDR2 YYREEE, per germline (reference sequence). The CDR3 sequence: CASSDRGRRSEAFF. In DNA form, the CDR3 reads TGTGCCAGCAGCGACAGGGGAAGAAGATCCGAAGCTTTCTTT.

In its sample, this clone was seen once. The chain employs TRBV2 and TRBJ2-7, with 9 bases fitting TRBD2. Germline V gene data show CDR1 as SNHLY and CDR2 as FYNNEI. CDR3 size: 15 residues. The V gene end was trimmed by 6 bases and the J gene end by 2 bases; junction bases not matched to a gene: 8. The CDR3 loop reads CASSESGRHAYEQYF. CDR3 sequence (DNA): TGTGCCAGCAGCGAAAGCGGGAGGCACGCCTACGAGCAGTACTTC.

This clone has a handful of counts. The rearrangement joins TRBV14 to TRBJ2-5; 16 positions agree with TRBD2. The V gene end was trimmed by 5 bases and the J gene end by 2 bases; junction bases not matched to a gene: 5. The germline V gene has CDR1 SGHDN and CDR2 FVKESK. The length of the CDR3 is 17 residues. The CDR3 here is CASSEGLAGGPQETQYF. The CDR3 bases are TGTGCCAGCAGCGAGGGACTAGCGGGGGGGCCGCAAGAGACCCAGTACTTC. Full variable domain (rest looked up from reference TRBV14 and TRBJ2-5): EAGVTQFPSHSVIEKGQTVTLRCDPISGHDNLYWYRRVMGKEIKFLLHFVKESKQDESGMPNNRFLAERTGGTYSTLKVQPAELEDSGVYFCASSEGLAGGPQETQYFGPGTRLLVL.

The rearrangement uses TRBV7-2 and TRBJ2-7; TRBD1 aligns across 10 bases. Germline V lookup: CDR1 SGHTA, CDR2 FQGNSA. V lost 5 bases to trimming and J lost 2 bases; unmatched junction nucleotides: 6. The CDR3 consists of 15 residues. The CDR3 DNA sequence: TGTGCCAGCAGCCCCGGGACAGGGGTACCCTACGAGCAGTACTTC. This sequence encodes CASSPGTGVPYEQYF.

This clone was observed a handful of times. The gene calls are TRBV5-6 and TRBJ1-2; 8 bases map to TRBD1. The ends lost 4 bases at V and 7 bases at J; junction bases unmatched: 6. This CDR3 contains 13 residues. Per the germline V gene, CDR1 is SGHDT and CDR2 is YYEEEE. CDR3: CASSLGQGGGYTF. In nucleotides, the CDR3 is TGTGCCAGCAGCCTCGGACAGGGAGGTGGCTACACCTTC. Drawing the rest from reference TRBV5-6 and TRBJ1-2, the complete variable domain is DAGVTQSPTHLIKTRGQQVTLRCSPKSGHDTVSWYQQALGQGPQFIFQYYEEEERQRGNFPDRFSGHQFPNYSSELNVNALLLGDSALYLCASSLGQGGGYTFGSGTRLTVV.

The CDR3, as DNA: TGTGCCAGCAGTGCAAGACTAGCGGGAGACGGGGAGCTGTTTTTT. It encodes CASSARLAGDGELFF. The chain recombines TRBV27 with TRBJ2-2; 12 bases align to TRBD2. With 5 bases clipped from V and 7 bases from J, the junction kept 5 bases outside the gene matches. Germline CDR1 is MNHEY and CDR2 is SMNVEV (reference sequence). The CDR3 covers 15 residues.

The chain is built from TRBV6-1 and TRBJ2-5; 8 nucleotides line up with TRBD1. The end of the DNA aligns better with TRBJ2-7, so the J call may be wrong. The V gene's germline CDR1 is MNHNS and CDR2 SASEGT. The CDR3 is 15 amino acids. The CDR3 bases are TGTGCCAGCCCCCGTCCCGGACAGGGAATAGGCGAGCAGTACTTC. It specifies CASPRPGQGIGEQYF.

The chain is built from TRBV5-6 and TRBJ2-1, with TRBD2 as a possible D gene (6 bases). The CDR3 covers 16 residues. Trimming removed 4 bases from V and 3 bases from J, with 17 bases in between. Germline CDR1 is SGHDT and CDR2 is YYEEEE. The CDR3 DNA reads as TGTGCCAGCAGCCGGGAGAAGGGCATGATCTACAATGAGCAGTTCTTC. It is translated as CASSREKGMIYNEQFF. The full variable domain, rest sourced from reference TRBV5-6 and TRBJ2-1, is DAGVTQSPTHLIKTRGQQVTLRCSPKSGHDTVSWYQQALGQGPQFIFQYYEEEERQRGNFPDRFSGHQFPNYSSELNVNALLLGDSALYLCASSREKGMIYNEQFFGPGTRLTVL.

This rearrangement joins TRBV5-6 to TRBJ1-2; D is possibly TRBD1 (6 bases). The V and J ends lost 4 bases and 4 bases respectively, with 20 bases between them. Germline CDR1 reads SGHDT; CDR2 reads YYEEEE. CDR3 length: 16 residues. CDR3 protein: CASSEPDRLFGYGYTF. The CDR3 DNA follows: TGTGCCAGCAGCGAACCCGACAGGTTGTTTGGCTATGGCTACACCTTC.

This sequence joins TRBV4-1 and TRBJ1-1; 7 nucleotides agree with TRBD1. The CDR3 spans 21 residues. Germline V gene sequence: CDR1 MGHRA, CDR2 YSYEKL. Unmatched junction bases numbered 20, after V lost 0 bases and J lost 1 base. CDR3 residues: CASSQDPRSERGHRGNTEAFF. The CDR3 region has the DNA TGCGCCAGCAGCCAAGATCCGCGGTCGGAGAGGGGCCACAGGGGGAACACTGAAGCTTTCTTT.

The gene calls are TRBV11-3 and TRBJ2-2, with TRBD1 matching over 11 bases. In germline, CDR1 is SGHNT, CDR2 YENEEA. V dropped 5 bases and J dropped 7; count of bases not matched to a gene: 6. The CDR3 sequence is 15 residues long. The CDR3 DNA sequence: TGTGCCAGCAGCCGTGGACAGGGGGCAAGCGGGGAGCTGTTTTTT. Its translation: CASSRGQGASGELFF.

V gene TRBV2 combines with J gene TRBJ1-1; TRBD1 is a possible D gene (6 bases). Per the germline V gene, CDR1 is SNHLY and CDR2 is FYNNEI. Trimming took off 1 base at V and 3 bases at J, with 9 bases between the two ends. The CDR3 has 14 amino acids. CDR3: CASSEVRGDTEAFF. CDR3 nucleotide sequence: TGTGCCAGCAGTGAAGTCAGGGGAGACACTGAAGCTTTCTTT.

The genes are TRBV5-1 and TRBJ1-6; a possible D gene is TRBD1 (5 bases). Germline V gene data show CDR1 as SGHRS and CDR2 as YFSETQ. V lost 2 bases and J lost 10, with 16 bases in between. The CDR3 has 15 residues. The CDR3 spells CASSLVQGSESPLHF. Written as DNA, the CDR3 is TGCGCCAGCAGCTTAGTCCAGGGATCCGAATCACCCCTCCACTTT. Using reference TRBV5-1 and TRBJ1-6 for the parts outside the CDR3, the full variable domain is KAGVTQTPRYLIKTRGQQVTLSCSPISGHRSVSWYQQTPGQGLQFLFEYFSETQRNKGNFPGRFSGRQFSNSRSEMNVSTLELGDSALYLCASSLVQGSESPLHFGNGTRLTVT.

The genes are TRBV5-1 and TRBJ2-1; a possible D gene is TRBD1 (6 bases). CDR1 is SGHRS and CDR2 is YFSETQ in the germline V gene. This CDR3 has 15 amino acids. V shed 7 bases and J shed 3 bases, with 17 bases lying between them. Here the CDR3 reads CASPKGTKIYNEQFF. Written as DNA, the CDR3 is TGCGCCAGCCCTAAGGGGACAAAAATCTACAATGAGCAGTTCTTC.

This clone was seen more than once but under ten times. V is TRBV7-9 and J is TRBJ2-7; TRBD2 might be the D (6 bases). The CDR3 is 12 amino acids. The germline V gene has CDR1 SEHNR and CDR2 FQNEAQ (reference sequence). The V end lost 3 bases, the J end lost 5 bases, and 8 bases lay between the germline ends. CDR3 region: CASSLGGDEQYF. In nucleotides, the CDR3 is TGTGCCAGCAGCTTGGGAGGAGACGAGCAGTACTTC.

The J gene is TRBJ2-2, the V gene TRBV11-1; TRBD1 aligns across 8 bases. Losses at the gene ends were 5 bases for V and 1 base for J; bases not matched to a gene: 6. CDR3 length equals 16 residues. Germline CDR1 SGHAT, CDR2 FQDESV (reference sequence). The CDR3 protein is CASSQYRGVNTGELFF. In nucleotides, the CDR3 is TGTGCCAGCAGCCAATACAGGGGGGTGAACACCGGGGAGCTGTTTTTT.